Each of the 2 T cell receptor beta chains below was sequenced from the same sample in a study of blood T cell repertoires in COVID-19. The repertoire was sequenced with immunoSEQ multiplex PCR; TCRdb's copy has only in-frame clones and lacks some. The repertoire includes approximately 200,000 clones, roughly 86% of them detected once, and roughly 8.7% sits in the top ten. The sequenced material came from PBMCs or T cells enriched from blood (not recorded which). The receptors here all came from a woman under 40 who had recovered from COVID-19.

The gene calls are TRBV30 and TRBJ2-7; D possibly corresponds to TRBD1 (5 bases). CDR1 is GTSNPN and CDR2 is SVGIG in the germline V gene (reference sequence). Between the trimmed V and J ends, which lost 3 bases and 3 bases, there was a span of 15 bases. The CDR3 covers 14 residues. CDR3 loop: CAWSEDTLFYEQYF. DNA for the CDR3: TGTGCCTGGAGCGAGGACACCCTATTCTACGAGCAGTACTTC.

V and J are TRBV27 and TRBJ2-1, with 9 bases aligning to TRBD1. Germline CDR1 MNHEY, CDR2 SMNVEV (reference sequence). V gave up 5 bases and J gave up 4 bases; unmatched junction bases: 9. This CDR3 has 16 amino acids. CDR3 sequence reads: CASSTYRGRSYNEQFF. The CDR3 DNA reads as TGTGCCAGCAGTACCTACAGGGGGCGGTCTTACAATGAGCAGTTCTTC.